The rows below give T cell receptor beta chains drawn from one sample of a study of T cell repertoires in cytomegalovirus infection. For these TCRs, the target antigens are not known. TCRdb re-called the reads through MiXCR, storing one row per CDR3 protein. This sample carries about 180,000 distinct CDR3 sequences, 20% to 25% of them seen once, and the ten largest clones take roughly 25%. The source material was CD8+ T cells from cultured PBMCs, sampled from culture after CMV antigen stimulation. Every receptor here comes from a human donor in good health (CMV status not recorded). Some clones in this sample may be carry-over from other donors' samples. Each CDR3 is given with its conserved first and last residue.

>TRBV7-2
CASSLTDGYTF
>TRBV7-4
CASTGPFKDMNTGELFF
>TRBV4-1
CASSQSVGQNTEAFF
>TRBV10-3
CAISEWGGQGNSPLHF
>TRBV6-2/TRBV6-3
CASSAGPNPGETQYF
>TRBV27
CASSSLSTGPLYNSPLHF
>TRBV7-2
CASSLVEDLRYGYTF
>TRBV7-6
CASSPRSRASEITNEKLFF
>TRBV6-2/TRBV6-3
CASSPGLVQNEQFF
>TRBV9
CASSGAGTGGTEAFF
>TRBV6-2/TRBV6-3
CASALTGGSYEQYF
>TRBV27
CASSIAQSNEQFF
>TRBV7-9
CASSAGGAGAPYGYTF
>TRBV12-3/TRBV12-4
CASSLINRGNTEAFF
>TRBV20-1
CSASSRARAGELFF
>TRBV7-2
CASSPLGQLNTEAFF